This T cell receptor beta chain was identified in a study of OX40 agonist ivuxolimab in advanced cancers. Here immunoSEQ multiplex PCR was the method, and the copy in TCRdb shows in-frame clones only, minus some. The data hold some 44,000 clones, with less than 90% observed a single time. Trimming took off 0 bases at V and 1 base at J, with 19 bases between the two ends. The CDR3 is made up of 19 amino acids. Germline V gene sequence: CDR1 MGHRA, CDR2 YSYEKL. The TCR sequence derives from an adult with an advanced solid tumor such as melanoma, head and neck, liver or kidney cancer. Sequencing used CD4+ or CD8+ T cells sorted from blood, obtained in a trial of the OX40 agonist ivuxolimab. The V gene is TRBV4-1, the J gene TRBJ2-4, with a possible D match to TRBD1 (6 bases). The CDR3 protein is CASSQDGVGAQGAKNIQYF. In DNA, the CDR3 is TGCGCCAGCAGCCAAGATGGGGTGGGGGCACAAGGGGCCAAAAACATTCAGTACTTC.